A selection of T cell receptor beta chains follows, all from one sample in a study of technical replicates of blood from a handful of donors. Measured with immunoSEQ multiplex PCR; TCRdb has only the in-frame clones, and not every one. The sample records 45,000 to 60,000 clones, 92% being singletons. Source material: PBMCs. The receptors come from a human donor in good health. Some clones in this sample may be carry-over from other donors' samples. Each CDR3 is given without its conserved first and last residue. The order of the fields is D gene, V gene, CDR3 protein. The D gene is left open where the match is weak.

d_gene: .
v_gene: TRBV7-8
CDR3aa: ASSYLLPGGRNEQF

d_gene: .
v_gene: TRBV10-3
CDR3aa: AISDHRGIPAGGRSDTQY

d_gene: TRBD2
v_gene: TRBV5-1
CDR3aa: ASSLLAGEGETQY

d_gene: TRBD2
v_gene: TRBV9
CDR3aa: ASSPGLQETQY

d_gene: .
v_gene: TRBV2
CDR3aa: ASSGGGRGQPQH

d_gene: TRBD2
v_gene: TRBV15
CDR3aa: ATSRGASGSGGRETQY

d_gene: TRBD2
v_gene: TRBV7-3
CDR3aa: ASSQAGGNTGELF

d_gene: TRBD2
v_gene: TRBV7-2
CDR3aa: ASSPPGTSGRGNEQF

d_gene: TRBD1
v_gene: TRBV11-3
CDR3aa: ASSLTGGCYGYT

d_gene: .
v_gene: TRBV27
CDR3aa: ASSLSSGWNTGELF

d_gene: TRBD1
v_gene: TRBV6-1
CDR3aa: ASRRRDRGYEQY

d_gene: .
v_gene: TRBV13
CDR3aa: ASSRTIHLAEGTYEQY

d_gene: TRBD2
v_gene: TRBV5-6
CDR3aa: ASTLIGGPLAGHPGEQY

d_gene: TRBD1
v_gene: TRBV18
CDR3aa: ASSRSQGAPGYT

d_gene: TRBD2
v_gene: TRBV19
CDR3aa: ASSSGGGSNEQF

d_gene: .
v_gene: TRBV7-9
CDR3aa: ASSLTGREETQY

d_gene: .
v_gene: TRBV7-9
CDR3aa: ASSFLEGSTGELF

d_gene: TRBD1
v_gene: TRBV5-1
CDR3aa: ASSAGTEEETQY

d_gene: TRBD2
v_gene: TRBV14
CDR3aa: ASSQDEAGGAYEQY

d_gene: TRBD1
v_gene: TRBV5-4
CDR3aa: ASSTGQGRSETQY

d_gene: TRBD1
v_gene: TRBV18
CDR3aa: ASQEGGSSNQPQH

d_gene: TRBD1
v_gene: TRBV5-4
CDR3aa: ASSPRHRGDYNSPLH

d_gene: TRBD1
v_gene: TRBV6-4
CDR3aa: ASSDGDREITEQF

d_gene: .
v_gene: TRBV5-1
CDR3aa: ASSLRRGDTEAF

d_gene: TRBD1
v_gene: TRBV2
CDR3aa: ASTDGTVTYEQY

d_gene: TRBD1
v_gene: TRBV2
CDR3aa: ASLNRGRGTEAF

d_gene: .
v_gene: TRBV4-1
CDR3aa: ASSQTATNEKLF

d_gene: TRBD1
v_gene: TRBV5-8
CDR3aa: ASSFDRGRGADTQY

d_gene: .
v_gene: TRBV27
CDR3aa: ASSLSPLGRGGNQPQH

d_gene: .
v_gene: TRBV9
CDR3aa: ASSPRGRDEAF

d_gene: .
v_gene: TRBV9
CDR3aa: ASSVQTGFNTEAF

d_gene: .
v_gene: TRBV10-3
CDR3aa: AIRLRSTLTDTQY

d_gene: TRBD1
v_gene: TRBV7-2
CDR3aa: ASSRDRYGYT

d_gene: .
v_gene: TRBV9
CDR3aa: ASSTNYGYT

d_gene: TRBD1
v_gene: TRBV2
CDR3aa: ASSPWTGSYEQY

d_gene: TRBD1
v_gene: TRBV30
CDR3aa: AWSAGQVTDTQY

d_gene: .
v_gene: TRBV19
CDR3aa: ASSIPAGWSEQF

d_gene: .
v_gene: TRBV7-2
CDR3aa: ASTWSPQGYGYT

d_gene: .
v_gene: TRBV11-2
CDR3aa: ASSLPSASGSETQY

d_gene: .
v_gene: TRBV4-1
CDR3aa: ASSPGPGRHNEQF

d_gene: .
v_gene: TRBV5-1
CDR3aa: ASSLDRDGGELF

d_gene: TRBD2
v_gene: TRBV18
CDR3aa: ASSGNGAGEDDEQY

d_gene: .
v_gene: TRBV30
CDR3aa: AWSVGQNTEAF

d_gene: .
v_gene: TRBV5-1
CDR3aa: ASSLARHEQF

d_gene: .
v_gene: TRBV27
CDR3aa: ASNKMGAGGSGELF